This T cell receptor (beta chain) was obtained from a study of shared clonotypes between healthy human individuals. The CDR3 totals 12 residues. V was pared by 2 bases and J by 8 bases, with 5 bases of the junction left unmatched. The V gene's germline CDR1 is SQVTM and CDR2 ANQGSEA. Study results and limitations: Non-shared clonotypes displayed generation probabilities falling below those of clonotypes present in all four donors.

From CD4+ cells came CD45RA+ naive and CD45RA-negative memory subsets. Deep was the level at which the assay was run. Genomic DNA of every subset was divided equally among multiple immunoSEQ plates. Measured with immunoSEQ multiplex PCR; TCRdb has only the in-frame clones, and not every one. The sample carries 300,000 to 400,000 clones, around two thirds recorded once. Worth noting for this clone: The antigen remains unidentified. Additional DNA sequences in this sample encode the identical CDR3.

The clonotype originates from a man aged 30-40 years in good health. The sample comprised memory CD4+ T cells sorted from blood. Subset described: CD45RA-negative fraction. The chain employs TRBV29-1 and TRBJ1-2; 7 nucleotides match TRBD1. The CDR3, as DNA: TGCAGCGTTGAAAGACAGGGTAGCGGCTACACCTTC. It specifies CSVERQGSGYTF.